What follows is one T cell receptor (beta chain) and its context. The antigen is unknown. The data were produced by immunoSEQ multiplex PCR, yet TCRdb's version contains in-frame clones alone and is incomplete. The table includes some 69,000 clones, over 70% detected once. The sample belongs to a study of T cell responses to AZD1222 COVID-19 vaccine. Study-level results: There were mostly white British donors and more females than males, and clonal diversity was possibly underestimated. The repertoires were collected only after the peak T cell response. Seropositivity was recorded at baseline in only 6 or 7 AZD1222 recipients. Nearly half of spike-specific TCRs reportedly target unmutated variant regions.

CDR1 and CDR2 from the germline V gene are GTSNPN and SVGIG (reference sequence). This CDR3 comprises 13 residues. With 4 bases clipped from V and 4 bases from J, the junction kept 5 bases outside the gene matches. The sequencing here drew on peripheral blood, taken 28 days after the second AZD1222 dose. V and J are TRBV30 and TRBJ2-5, with TRBD2 matching over 8 bases. This TCR was recovered from an adult who received the AZD1222 COVID-19 vaccine. The CDR3 here is CAWKRAGGETQYF. CDR3 in DNA: TGTGCCTGGAAAAGGGCGGGGGGAGAGACCCAGTACTTC.